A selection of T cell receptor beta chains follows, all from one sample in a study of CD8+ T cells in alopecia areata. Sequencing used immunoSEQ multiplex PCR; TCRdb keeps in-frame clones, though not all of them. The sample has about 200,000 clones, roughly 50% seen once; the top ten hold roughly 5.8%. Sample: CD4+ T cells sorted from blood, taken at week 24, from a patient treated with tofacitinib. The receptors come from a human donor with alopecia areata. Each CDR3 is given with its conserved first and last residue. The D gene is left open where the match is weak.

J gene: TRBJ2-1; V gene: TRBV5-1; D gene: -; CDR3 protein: CASSVRGLHYNEQFF
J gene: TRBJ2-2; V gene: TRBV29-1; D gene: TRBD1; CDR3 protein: CSVGQGRVGELFF
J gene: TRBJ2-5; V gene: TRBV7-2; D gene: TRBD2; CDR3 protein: CASTLAGGKETQYF
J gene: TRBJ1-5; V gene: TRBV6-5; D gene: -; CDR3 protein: CASSESNSNQPQHF
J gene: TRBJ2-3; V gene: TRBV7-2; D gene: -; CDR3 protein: CASSLGYNSPDTQYF
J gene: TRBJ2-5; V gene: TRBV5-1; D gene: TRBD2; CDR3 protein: CASSKSTSGGQETQYF
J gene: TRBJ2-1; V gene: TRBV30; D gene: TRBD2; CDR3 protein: CAWSVGAGGPMVF
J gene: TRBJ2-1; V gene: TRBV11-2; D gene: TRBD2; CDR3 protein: CASSSTSGVYNEQFF
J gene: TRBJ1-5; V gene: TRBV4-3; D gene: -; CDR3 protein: CASSQGAENQPQHF
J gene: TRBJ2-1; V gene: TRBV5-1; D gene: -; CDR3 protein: CASSLTGKYSYNEQFF
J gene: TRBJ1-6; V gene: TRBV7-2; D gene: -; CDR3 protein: CASSLMPSSYNSPLHF
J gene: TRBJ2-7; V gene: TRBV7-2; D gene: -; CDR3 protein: CASGSFQGEQYF
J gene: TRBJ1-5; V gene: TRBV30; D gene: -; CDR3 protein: CAWSSDRGGESNQPQHF
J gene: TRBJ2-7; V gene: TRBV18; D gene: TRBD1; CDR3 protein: CASSPYGQGSDEQYF
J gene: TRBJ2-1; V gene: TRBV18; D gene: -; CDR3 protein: CASSPRAGLSSYNEQFF
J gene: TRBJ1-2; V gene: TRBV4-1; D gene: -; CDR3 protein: CASSLRAGNYGYTF
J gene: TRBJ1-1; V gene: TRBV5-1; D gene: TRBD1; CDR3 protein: CASSLDRGFTEAFF
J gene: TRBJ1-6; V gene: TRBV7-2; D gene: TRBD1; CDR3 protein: CASSEHRGPYNSPLHF
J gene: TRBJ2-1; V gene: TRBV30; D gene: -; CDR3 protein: CAWSGKWEQFF
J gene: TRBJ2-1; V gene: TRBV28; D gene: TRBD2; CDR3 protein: CASRPTSGGFNEQFF
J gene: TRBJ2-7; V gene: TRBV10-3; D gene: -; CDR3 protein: CAISGTAYEQYF
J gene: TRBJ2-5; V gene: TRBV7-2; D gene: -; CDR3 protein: CASSPRETQYF
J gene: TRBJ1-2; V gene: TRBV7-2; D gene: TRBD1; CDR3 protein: CASSQEGAGNYGYTF
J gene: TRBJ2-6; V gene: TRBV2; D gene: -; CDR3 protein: CASNEGAGANVLTF
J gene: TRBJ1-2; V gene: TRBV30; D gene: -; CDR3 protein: CAWATQGNPGYTF
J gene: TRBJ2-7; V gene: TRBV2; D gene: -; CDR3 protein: CASSEEVYEQYF
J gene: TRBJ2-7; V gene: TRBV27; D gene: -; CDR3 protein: CASSLSRNSYEQYF
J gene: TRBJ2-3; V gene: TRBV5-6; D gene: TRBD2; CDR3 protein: CASSSGLAGTTQYF